This is a list of T cell receptor beta chains from one sample in a study of blood T cells in healthy people across ages. TCRdb analysed the 5' RACE reads with MiXCR anew, one entry per CDR3 protein. The sample includes just over 1 million distinct CDR3 sequences, under 45% of them seen just once. Sequenced: blood. The receptor set was obtained from a woman aged 60 to 75 in good health. Both conserved end residues are part of each CDR3. Fields, in order: J gene, D gene, clone size, V gene, CDR3 DNA, CDR3 protein. D genes are given only for firm matches. Clone size is given for some rows only: seen once, a few or many times, or a class if the clone is expanded.

>TRBJ1-1|TRBD1|.|TRBV12-3/TRBV12-4
TGTGCCAGCAGTCTTGGGACAGGGGGTGTCACTGAAGCTTTCTTT
CASSLGTGGVTEAFF
>TRBJ2-7|.|few|TRBV5-1
TGCGCCAGCAGCTTGACCCAGGGCGCCGACGAGCAGTACTTC
CASSLTQGADEQYF
>TRBJ2-3|TRBD2|.|TRBV5-1
TGCGCCAGCAGCCGTGGACTAGCGGGAGGCCGCCCCGCAGATACGCAGTATTTT
CASSRGLAGGRPADTQYF
>TRBJ2-2|TRBD2|.|TRBV6-2/TRBV6-3
TGTGCCAGCAGTTACGGGCGGGGACTAGCGGGAGGAAGGGAGCTGTTTTTT
CASSYGRGLAGGRELFF
>TRBJ2-3|.|once|TRBV10-3
TGTGCCATCAGTGATTCGGGCAGGGGATACGCAGATACGCAGTATTTT
CAISDSGRGYADTQYF
>TRBJ2-1|.|.|TRBV6-5
TGTGCCAGCAGCCCAGACTTGTCTAGCTCCTACAATGAGCAGTTCTTC
CASSPDLSSSYNEQFF
>TRBJ2-1|.|.|TRBV7-9
TGTGCCAGCAGTTTCGACAGGTCAGAGGAGCAGTTCTTC
CASSFDRSEEQFF
>TRBJ2-7|.|.|TRBV15
TGTGCCACCAGCAGTTACATCGCCTACGAGCAGTACTTC
CATSSYIAYEQYF
>TRBJ2-5|.|few|TRBV21-1
TGTGCCAGCACCATGAGAGGGGATCCCGTGGAGACCCAGTACTTC
CASTMRGDPVETQYF
>TRBJ1-1|.|.|TRBV21-1
TGTGCCAGCAGCAAACCCTGCCCCAGGGAAGGGGAGGCTTTCTTT
CASSKPCPREGEAFF
>TRBJ2-1|.|.|TRBV29-1
TGCAGCGTCGATGGTGAGTTCTTC
CSVDGEFF
>TRBJ2-3|TRBD2|few|TRBV7-6
TGTGCCAGCAGCGTACGGACTAGCAAAACAGATACGCAGTATTTT
CASSVRTSKTDTQYF
>TRBJ2-2|TRBD2|.|TRBV20-1
TGCAGTGCTAGAACAGGAGCGGGAGGGCACGCCGGGGAGCTGTTTTTT
CSARTGAGGHAGELFF
>TRBJ2-2|.|.|TRBV5-1
TGCGCCAGCAGCTTAGGGATCCCCCGAAGGAACACCGGGGAGCTGTTTTTT
CASSLGIPRRNTGELFF
>TRBJ2-7|TRBD2|once|TRBV27
TGTGCCAGCAGGAGCGGGGGACTAGTCTCCTACGAGCAGTACTTC
CASRSGGLVSYEQYF
>TRBJ2-1|TRBD1|few|TRBV15
TGTGCCACCAGCAGAGGTATCCCGGGACAGAACAATGAGCAGTTCTTC
CATSRGIPGQNNEQFF
>TRBJ2-7|TRBD1|.|TRBV10-3
TGTGCCATCGGGCCGACAGGGGGCTACGAGCAGTACTTC
CAIGPTGGYEQYF
>TRBJ2-1|TRBD2|.|TRBV10-3
TGTGCCACCAGTGGAGCCGGAGGACCAGCGGGAGGGGAGCAGTTCTTC
CATSGAGGPAGGEQFF
>TRBJ2-7|.|.|TRBV15
TGTGCCACCAGCATGGCCCGGGGGGCAGATTCGGCGTACGAGCAGTACTTC
CATSMARGADSAYEQYF
>TRBJ2-2|TRBD2|.|TRBV5-1
TGCGCCAGCAGCTCGACCGGAGGACTAGCGTCGAACACTGGGGAGCTGTTTTTT
CASSSTGGLASNTGELFF
>TRBJ2-7|.|.|TRBV5-1
TGCGCCAGCAGTCAGACCCCCGGGGGTTCCTACGAGCAGTACTTC
CASSQTPGGSYEQYF
>TRBJ2-1|TRBD1|.|TRBV25-1
TGTGCCAGCAGTGAATATCGCAGGGGGCTGGGAAATGAGCAGTTCTTC
CASSEYRRGLGNEQFF
>TRBJ2-5|TRBD2|.|TRBV16
TGTGCCAGCGGCCAAGTCTCGGGAGGAGAGACCCAGTACTTC
CASGQVSGGETQYF
>TRBJ2-6|.|.|TRBV9
TGTGCCAGCAGCGTTTCTATCAACTCTGGGGCCAACGTCCTGACTTTC
CASSVSINSGANVLTF
>TRBJ2-1|.|.|TRBV7-6
TGTGCCAGCAGCTTGGAGACAGCGGGCCCCCGGCAGTTCTTC
CASSLETAGPRQFF
>TRBJ2-4|TRBD2|few|TRBV7-3
TGTGCCAGCAGCTTACTGCTGCGGGGGACTGGAAACATTCAGTACTTC
CASSLLLRGTGNIQYF
>TRBJ1-5|.|.|TRBV7-9
TGTGCCAGCAGCTCTGACAGTAGCAATCAGCCCCAGCATTTT
CASSSDSSNQPQHF
>TRBJ2-1|.|.|TRBV18
TGTGCCAGCTCACCACTTGGGCAGGGTCCCAGCTCCTACAATGAGCAGTTCTTC
CASSPLGQGPSSYNEQFF